These T cell receptor beta chains were read from a single sample in a study of T cells after yellow fever vaccination. TCRdb analysed the 5' RACE reads with MiXCR anew, one entry per CDR3 protein. The profile shows approximately 550,000 distinct CDR3 sequences, around 21% of them singletons. This specimen was PBMCs, taken 15 days after the yellow fever booster vaccination. The receptors stem from a man aged 25 to 40 who received the YFV17D yellow fever vaccine. Each CDR3 is given with its conserved first and last residue. A D gene is named only where the DNA matches it firmly. Rows give clone size only sometimes, using once, few, many, or a class for an expanded clone.

clone_size j_call v_call d_call cdr3_aa cdr3_nt
many TRBJ2-3 TRBV6-5 . CASSPHLVGTSTDTQYF TGTGCCAGCAGTCCCCATTTGGTGGGGACTAGCACAGATACGCAGTATTTT
. TRBJ2-1 TRBV18 . CASSTGVKSYNEQFF TGTGCCAGCTCGACCGGAGTCAAGTCCTACAATGAGCAGTTCTTC
few TRBJ1-1 TRBV20-1 . CSASTTANGPEAFF TGCAGTGCTAGTACGACCGCGAATGGGCCTGAAGCTTTCTTT
few TRBJ1-5 TRBV19 . CASRGPSNQPQHF TGTGCCAGTCGGGGACCTAGCAATCAGCCCCAGCATTTT
. TRBJ2-1 TRBV10-3 TRBD2 CAIPGTSSNEQFF TGTGCCATCCCAGGGACTAGTTCCAATGAGCAGTTCTTC
many TRBJ2-6 TRBV5-1 TRBD1 CASSPSGGTVFSGANVLTF TGCGCCAGCAGCCCATCAGGTGGGACAGTCTTCTCTGGGGCCAACGTCCTGACTTTC
. TRBJ2-5 TRBV12-3/TRBV12-4 TRBD2 CASGRTSGFAETQYF TGTGCCAGCGGCCGGACTAGCGGGTTTGCGGAGACCCAGTACTTC
. TRBJ2-1 TRBV20-1 . CSATSTRFSYNEQFF TGCAGTGCCACCTCGACTAGATTCTCCTACAATGAGCAGTTCTTC
few TRBJ1-1 TRBV5-1 TRBD1 CASSLGTGVINTEAFF TGCGCCAGCAGCTTGGGCACAGGGGTCATAAACACTGAAGCTTTCTTT
few TRBJ2-7 TRBV27 . CASSPGRILYEQYF TGTGCCAGCAGTCCCGGACGCATCCTATACGAGCAGTACTTC
. TRBJ2-3 TRBV6-1 TRBD1 CASSRGQPMNPRATQYF TGTGCCAGCAGTAGGGGACAGCCGATGAACCCCCGAGCTACGCAGTATTTT
few TRBJ2-1 TRBV28 . CASSPPVGARYNEQFF TGTGCCAGCAGTCCTCCGGTGGGGGCCCGATACAATGAGCAGTTCTTC
. TRBJ2-7 TRBV20-1 . CSARDPRQGLIEQYF TGCAGTGCTAGAGACCCAAGACAGGGACTAATCGAGCAGTACTTC
few TRBJ2-5 TRBV28 . CAITAWQDQETQYF TGTGCCATTACAGCATGGCAGGATCAAGAGACCCAGTACTTC
few TRBJ2-2 TRBV7-9 . CASTLMGGRDTGELFF TGTGCCAGCACCCTGATGGGGGGGCGCGACACCGGGGAGCTGTTTTTT
. TRBJ1-6 TRBV7-9 . CASSSSGNSPLHF TGTGCCAGCAGCTCCTCTGGAAATTCACCCCTCCACTTT
. TRBJ2-5 TRBV9 . CASSPAGEQTQYF TGTGCCAGCAGCCCGGCAGGGGAACAGACCCAGTACTTC
. TRBJ2-7 TRBV20-1 . CCAREPGVASVREQYF TGCTGTGCTAGAGAACCGGGGGTGGCTAGCGTTCGAGAGCAGTACTTC
. TRBJ2-1 TRBV20-1 TRBD1 CSAARQGDEQFF TGCAGTGCTGCGCGACAGGGCGATGAGCAGTTCTTC
few TRBJ2-7 TRBV10-3 TRBD2 CAVKRDPSSYEQYF TGTGCCGTAAAGCGGGACCCAAGCTCCTACGAGCAGTACTTC
few TRBJ2-5 TRBV7-9 . CASSFDGRETQYF TGTGCCAGCAGTTTCGATGGGAGAGAGACCCAGTACTTC
few TRBJ2-3 TRBV3-1 . CASSLPGASTDTQYF TGTGCCAGCAGCCTCCCTGGGGCAAGCACAGATACGCAGTATTTT
. TRBJ1-4 TRBV27 TRBD1 CASSPWGRQGGSEKLFF TGTGCCAGCAGTCCATGGGGCCGACAGGGGGGGAGTGAAAAACTGTTTTTT
. TRBJ1-3 TRBV3-1 . CASSQNRITGNTIYF TGTGCCAGCAGCCAAAACAGGATTACTGGAAACACCATATATTTT
few TRBJ2-2 TRBV18 . CASSPNRVTGELFF TGTGCCAGCTCACCTAACAGGGTCACCGGGGAGCTGTTTTTT
. TRBJ2-1 TRBV28 TRBD1 CASITGGANEQFF TGTGCCAGCATTACAGGGGGCGCCAATGAGCAGTTCTTC
few TRBJ2-6 TRBV5-4 . CASSLARDSGANVLTF TGTGCCAGCAGCTTGGCCAGAGACTCTGGGGCCAACGTCCTGACTTTC